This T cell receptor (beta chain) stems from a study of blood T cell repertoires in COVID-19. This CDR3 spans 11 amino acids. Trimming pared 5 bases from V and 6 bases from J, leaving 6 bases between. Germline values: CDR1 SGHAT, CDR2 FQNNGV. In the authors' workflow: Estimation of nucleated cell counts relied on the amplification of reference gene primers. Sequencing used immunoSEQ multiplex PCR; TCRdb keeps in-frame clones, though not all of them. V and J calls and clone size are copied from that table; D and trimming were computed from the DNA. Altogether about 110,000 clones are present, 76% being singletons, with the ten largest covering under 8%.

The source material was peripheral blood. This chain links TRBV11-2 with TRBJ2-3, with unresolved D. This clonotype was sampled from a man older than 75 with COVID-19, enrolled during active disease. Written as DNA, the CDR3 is TGTGCCAGCAGCCTATACGATACGCAGTATTTT. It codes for CASSLYDTQYF.